This T cell receptor (beta chain) was sequenced for a study of cytomegalovirus exposure and HLA in healthy donors. This clone came up once. TCRdb's table, derived via immunoSEQ multiplex PCR, lists solely in-frame clones and lacks some. The profile shows approximately 140,000 clones, 70% to 90% of them singletons. Trimming cost V 3 bases and J 6 bases, with 17 bases left between them. CDR3 size: 15 residues. CDR1 and CDR2 (germline): SGHAT, FQNNGV. The sample was PBMCs. This receptor was taken from a man younger than 35 in good health and CMV-seronegative. The rearrangement links TRBV11-2 to TRBJ1-2; a possible D gene is TRBD1 (5 bases). CDR3 DNA sequence: TGTGCCAGCAGCTTGACCGGGGGGGGAGCGGATGGCTACACCTTC. Amino acids: CASSLTGGGADGYTF.